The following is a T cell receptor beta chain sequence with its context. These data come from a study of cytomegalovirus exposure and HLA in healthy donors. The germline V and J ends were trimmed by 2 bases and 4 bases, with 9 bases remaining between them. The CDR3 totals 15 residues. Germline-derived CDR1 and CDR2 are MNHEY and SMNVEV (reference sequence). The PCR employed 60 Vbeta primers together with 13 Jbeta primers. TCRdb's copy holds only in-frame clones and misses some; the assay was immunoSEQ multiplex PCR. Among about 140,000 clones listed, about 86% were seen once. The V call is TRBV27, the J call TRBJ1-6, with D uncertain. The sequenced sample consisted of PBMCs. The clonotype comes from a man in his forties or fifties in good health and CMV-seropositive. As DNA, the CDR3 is TGTGCCAGCAGTTTACCCCCGGGGTATAATTCACCCCTCCACTTT. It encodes CASSLPPGYNSPLHF.